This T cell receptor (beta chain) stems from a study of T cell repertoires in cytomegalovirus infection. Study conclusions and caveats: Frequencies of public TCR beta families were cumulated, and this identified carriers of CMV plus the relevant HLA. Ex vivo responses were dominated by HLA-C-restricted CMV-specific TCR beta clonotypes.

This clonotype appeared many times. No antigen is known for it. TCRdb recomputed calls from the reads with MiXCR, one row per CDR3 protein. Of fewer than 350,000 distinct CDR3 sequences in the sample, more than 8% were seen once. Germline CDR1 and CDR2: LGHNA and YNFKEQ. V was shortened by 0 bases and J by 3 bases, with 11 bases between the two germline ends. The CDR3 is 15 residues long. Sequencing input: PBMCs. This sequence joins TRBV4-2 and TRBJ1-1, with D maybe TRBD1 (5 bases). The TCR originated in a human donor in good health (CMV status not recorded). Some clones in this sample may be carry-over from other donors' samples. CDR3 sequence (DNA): TGTGCCAGCAGCCAAGATGTGGGGGTGGACACTGAAGCTTTCTTT. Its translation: CASSQDVGVDTEAFF.